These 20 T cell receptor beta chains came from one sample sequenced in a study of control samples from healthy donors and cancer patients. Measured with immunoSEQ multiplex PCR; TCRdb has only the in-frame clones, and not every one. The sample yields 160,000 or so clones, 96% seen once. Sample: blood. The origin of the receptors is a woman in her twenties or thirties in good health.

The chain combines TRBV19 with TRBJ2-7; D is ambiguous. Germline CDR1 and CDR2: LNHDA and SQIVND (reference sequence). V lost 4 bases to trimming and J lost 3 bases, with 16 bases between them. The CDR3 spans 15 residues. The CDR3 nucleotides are TGTGCCAGTAGTAGGGTCGCAGCCAAAGACTACGAGCAGTACTTC. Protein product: CASSRVAAKDYEQYF.

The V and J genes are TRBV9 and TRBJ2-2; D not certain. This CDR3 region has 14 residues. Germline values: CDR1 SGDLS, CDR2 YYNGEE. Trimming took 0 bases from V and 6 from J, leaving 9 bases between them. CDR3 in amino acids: CASSVATRSGELFF. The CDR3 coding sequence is TGTGCCAGCAGCGTAGCTACGAGGTCCGGGGAGCTGTTTTTT. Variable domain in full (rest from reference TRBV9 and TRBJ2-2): DSGVTQTPKHLITATGQRVTLRCSPRSGDLSVYWYQQSLDQGLQFLIQYYNGEERAKGNILERFSAQQFPDLHSELNLSSLELGDSALYFCASSVATRSGELFFGEGSRLTVL.

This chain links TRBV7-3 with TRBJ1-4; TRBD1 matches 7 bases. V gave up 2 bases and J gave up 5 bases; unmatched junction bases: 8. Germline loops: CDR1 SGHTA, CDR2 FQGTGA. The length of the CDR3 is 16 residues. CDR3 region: CASSLPRDSQNEKLFF. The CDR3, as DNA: TGTGCCAGCAGCTTACCCCGGGACAGCCAGAATGAAAAACTGTTTTTT.

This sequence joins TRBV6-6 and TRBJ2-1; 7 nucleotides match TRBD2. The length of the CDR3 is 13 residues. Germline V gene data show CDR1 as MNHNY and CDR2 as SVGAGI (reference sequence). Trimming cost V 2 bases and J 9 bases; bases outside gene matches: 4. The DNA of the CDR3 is TGTGCCAGCAGTTACATTTGGGGGGGTGAGCAGTTCTTC. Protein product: CASSYIWGGEQFF.

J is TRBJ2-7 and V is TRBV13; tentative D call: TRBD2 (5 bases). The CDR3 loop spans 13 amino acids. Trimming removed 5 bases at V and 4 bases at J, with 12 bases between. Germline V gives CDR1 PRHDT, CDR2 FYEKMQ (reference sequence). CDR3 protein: CASSGGLGYEQYF. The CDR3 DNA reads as TGTGCCAGCAGCGGCGGACTCGGGTACGAGCAGTACTTC.

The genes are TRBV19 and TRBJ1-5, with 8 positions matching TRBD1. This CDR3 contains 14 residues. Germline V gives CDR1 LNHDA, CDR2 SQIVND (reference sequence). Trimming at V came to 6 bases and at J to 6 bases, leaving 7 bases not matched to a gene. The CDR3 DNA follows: TGTGCCAGTAGAATCGACAGGGGAAGTCAGCCCCAGCATTTT. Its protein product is CASRIDRGSQPQHF.

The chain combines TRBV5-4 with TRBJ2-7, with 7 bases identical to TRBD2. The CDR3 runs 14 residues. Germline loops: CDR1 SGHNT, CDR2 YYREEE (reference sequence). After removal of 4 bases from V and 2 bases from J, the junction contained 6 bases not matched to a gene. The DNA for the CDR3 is TGTGCCAGCAGCCCCCGGGAGGCCACCTACGAGCAGTACTTC. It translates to CASSPREATYEQYF. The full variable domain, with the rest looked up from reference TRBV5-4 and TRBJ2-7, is ETGVTQSPTHLIKTRGQQVTLRCSSQSGHNTVSWYQQALGQGPQFIFQYYREEENGRGNFPPRFSGLQFPNYSSELNVNALELDDSALYLCASSPREATYEQYFGPGTRLTVT.

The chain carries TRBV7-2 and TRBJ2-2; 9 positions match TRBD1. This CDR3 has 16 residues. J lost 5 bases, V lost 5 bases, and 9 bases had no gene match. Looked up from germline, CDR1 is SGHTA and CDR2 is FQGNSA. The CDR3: CASSTGTGWRTGELFF. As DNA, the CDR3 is TGTGCCAGCAGCACAGGGACAGGGTGGCGGACCGGGGAGCTGTTTTTT.

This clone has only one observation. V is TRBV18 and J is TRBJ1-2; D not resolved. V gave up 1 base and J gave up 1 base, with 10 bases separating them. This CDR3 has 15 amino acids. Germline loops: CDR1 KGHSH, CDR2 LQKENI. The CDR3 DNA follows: TGTGCCAGCTCACCACTAGAAGGATTTAACTATGGCTACACCTTC. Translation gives CASSPLEGFNYGYTF. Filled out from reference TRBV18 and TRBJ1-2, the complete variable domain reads NAGVMQNPRHLVRRRGQEARLRCSPMKGHSHVYWYRQLPEEGLKFMVYLQKENIIDESGMPKERFSAEFPKEGPSILRIQQVVRGDSAAYFCASSPLEGFNYGYTFGSGTRLTVV.

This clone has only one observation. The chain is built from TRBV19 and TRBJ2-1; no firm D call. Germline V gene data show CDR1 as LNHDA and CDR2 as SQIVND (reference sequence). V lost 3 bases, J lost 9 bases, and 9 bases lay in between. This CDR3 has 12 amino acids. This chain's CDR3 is CASSIEFGEQFF. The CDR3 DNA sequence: TGTGCCAGTAGTATCGAGTTCGGTGAGCAGTTCTTC.

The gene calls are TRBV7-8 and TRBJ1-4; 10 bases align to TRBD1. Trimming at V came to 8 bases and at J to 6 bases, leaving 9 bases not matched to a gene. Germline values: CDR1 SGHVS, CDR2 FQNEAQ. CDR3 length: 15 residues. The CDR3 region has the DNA TGTGCCAGCGGGGGGACAGGGGTGATTTATGAAAAACTGTTTTTT. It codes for CASGGTGVIYEKLFF.

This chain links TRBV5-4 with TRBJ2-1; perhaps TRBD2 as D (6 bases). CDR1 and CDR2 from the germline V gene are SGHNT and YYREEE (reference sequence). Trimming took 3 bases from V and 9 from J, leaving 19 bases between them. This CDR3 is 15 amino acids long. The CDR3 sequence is CASSWGTYGRGEQFF. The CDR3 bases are TGTGCCAGCAGCTGGGGGACTTACGGGAGAGGTGAGCAGTTCTTC.

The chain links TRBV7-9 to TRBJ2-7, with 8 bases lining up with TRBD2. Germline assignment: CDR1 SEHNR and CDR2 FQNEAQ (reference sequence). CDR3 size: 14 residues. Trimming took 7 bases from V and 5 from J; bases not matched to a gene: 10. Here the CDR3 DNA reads TGTGCCAGCACCCAAACGGGAGGGCCCCACGAGCAGTACTTC. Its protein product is CASTQTGGPHEQYF. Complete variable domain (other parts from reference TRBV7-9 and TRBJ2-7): DTGVSQNPRHKITKRGQNVTFRCDPISEHNRLYWYRQTLGQGPEFLTYFQNEAQLEKSRLLSDRFSAERPKGSFSTLEIQRTEQGDSAMYLCASTQTGGPHEQYFGPGTRLTVT.

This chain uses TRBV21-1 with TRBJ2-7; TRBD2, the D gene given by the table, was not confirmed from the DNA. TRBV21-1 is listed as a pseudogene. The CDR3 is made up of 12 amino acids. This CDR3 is CASSKEYYEQYF. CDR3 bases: TGTGCCAGCAGCAAAGAATACTACGAGCAGTACTTC.

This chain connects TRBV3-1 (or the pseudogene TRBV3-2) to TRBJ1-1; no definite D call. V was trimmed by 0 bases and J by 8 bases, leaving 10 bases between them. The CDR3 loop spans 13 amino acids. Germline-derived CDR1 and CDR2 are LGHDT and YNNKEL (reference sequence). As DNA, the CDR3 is TGTGCCAGCAGCCAAGATCGCGCACTAGAAGCTTTCTTT. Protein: CASSQDRALEAFF.

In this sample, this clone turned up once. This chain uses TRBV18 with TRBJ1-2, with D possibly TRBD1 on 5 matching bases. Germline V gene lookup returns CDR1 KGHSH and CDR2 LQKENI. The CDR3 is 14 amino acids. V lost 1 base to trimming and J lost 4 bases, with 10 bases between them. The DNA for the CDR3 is TGTGCCAGCTCACCACAGTCAGGGTTCTATGGCTACACCTTC. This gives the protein CASSPQSGFYGYTF.

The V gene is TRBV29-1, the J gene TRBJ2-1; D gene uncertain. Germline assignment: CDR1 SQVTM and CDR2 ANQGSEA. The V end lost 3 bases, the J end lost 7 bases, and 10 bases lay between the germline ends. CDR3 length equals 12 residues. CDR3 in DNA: TGCAGCGTTGAGCTGATCGGGAATGAGCAGTTCTTC. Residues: CSVELIGNEQFF.

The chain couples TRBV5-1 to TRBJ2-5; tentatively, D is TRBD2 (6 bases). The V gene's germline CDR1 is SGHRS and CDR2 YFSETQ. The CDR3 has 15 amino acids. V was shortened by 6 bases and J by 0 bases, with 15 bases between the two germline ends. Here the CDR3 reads CASTPGGADQETQYF. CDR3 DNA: TGCGCCAGCACCCCGGGCGGGGCGGACCAAGAGACCCAGTACTTC.

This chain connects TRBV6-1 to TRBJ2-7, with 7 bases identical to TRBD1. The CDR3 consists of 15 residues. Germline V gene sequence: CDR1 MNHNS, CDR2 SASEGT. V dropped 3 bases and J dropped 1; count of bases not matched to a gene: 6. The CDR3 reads CASSESGTESYEQYF. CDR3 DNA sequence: TGTGCCAGCAGTGAGTCCGGGACAGAATCCTACGAGCAGTACTTC.

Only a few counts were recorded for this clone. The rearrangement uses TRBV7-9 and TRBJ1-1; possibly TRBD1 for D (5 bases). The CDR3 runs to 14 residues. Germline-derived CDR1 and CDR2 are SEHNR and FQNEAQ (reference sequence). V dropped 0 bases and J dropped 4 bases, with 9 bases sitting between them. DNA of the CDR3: TGTGCCAGCAGCTTAGCAGGGGTTGGCACTGAAGCTTTCTTT. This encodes CASSLAGVGTEAFF.